This entry describes one T cell receptor beta chain. What it recognizes is unknown. In the PCR, 60 Vbeta and 13 Jbeta primers were used. Clones were read by immunoSEQ multiplex PCR, and TCRdb kept only the in-frame ones, dropping some. Listed are about 70,000 clones; roughly 2.3% falls within the top ten. Per germline, CDR1 LGHNA and CDR2 YNFKEQ. Trimming took 1 base from V and 9 from J; bases not matched to a gene: 3. The CDR3 has 15 amino acids. This entry belongs to a study of cytomegalovirus exposure and HLA in healthy donors. Study-wide background: Approximately 83 million unique TCRs from HLA-typed donors were held in an early data release. Findings and caveats of the study: Accurate predictions that matched the HLA-A and HLA-B alleles of most subjects were reportedly made from TCR beta sequences. Earlier findings revealed that most TCR beta V segments proved productive either about 87% or about 30% of the time.

Specimen: PBMCs. The chain uses TRBV4-2 and TRBJ2-1; 13 bases line up with TRBD2. The TCR was taken from a female donor in good health and CMV-seropositive. The CDR3 reads CASSQGLAGGGEQFF. CDR3 DNA sequence: TGTGCCAGCAGCCAAGGACTAGCGGGGGGCGGTGAGCAGTTCTTC.